These 30 T cell receptor beta chains were sequenced from one sample in a study of response to subunit inactivated influenza vaccine (dated by TCRdb to the late 2010s). Libraries were built with RT-PCR. Sequencing used an Illumina HiSeq 2500. TCRdb trimmed public reads at Q25 via fastp, called clones via MiXCR and kept in-frame beta chains. A single entry per CDR3 protein holds the most common genes and DNA from its merged rows. The sample table records fewer than 250,000 distinct CDR3 sequences; roughly an eighth of these occur just once. The top ten clonotypes cover approximately 30% of the sample. The starting material was CD8+ T cells sorted from PBMCs, obtained around 5 days after vaccination. These receptor sequences come from a man between 45 and 60 years old who received an inactivated influenza vaccine. Donor details come from another sample of the same person, matched by shared clones.

This sequence joins TRBV7-9 and TRBJ2-1, with 9 nucleotides matching TRBD1. The CDR3 contains 15 residues. The germline V gene encodes CDR1 SEHNR and CDR2 FQNEAQ (reference sequence). V lost 5 bases to trimming and J lost 8 bases; unmatched junction nucleotides: 10. The CDR3 DNA is TGTGCCAGCAGCGCCGGGACAGGGATTAAGGATGAGCAGTTCTTC. This codes for CASSAGTGIKDEQFF.

V and J are TRBV7-2 and TRBJ2-7; 7 bases are shared with TRBD1. V trimming: 3 bases; J trimming: 2 bases; junction bases outside the gene matches: 4. CDR1 and CDR2 from the germline V gene are SGHTA and FQGNSA. The CDR3 runs to 14 residues. CDR3 region: CASSLTGFTYEQYF. The CDR3 DNA is TGTGCCAGCAGCTTGACAGGGTTCACCTACGAGCAGTACTTC. Full variable domain (outside the CDR3, taken from reference TRBV7-2 and TRBJ2-7): GAGVSQSPSNKVTEKGKDVELRCDPISGHTALYWYRQSLGQGLEFLIYFQGNSAPDKSGLPSDRFSAERTGGSVSTLTIQRTQQEDSAVYLCASSLTGFTYEQYFGPGTRLTVT.

The genes are TRBV7-2 and TRBJ1-6, with no clear D. This CDR3 region has 14 residues. Germline V gene sequence: CDR1 SGHTA, CDR2 FQGNSA. V lost 3 bases, J lost 6 bases, and 9 bases lay in between. The CDR3 DNA reads as TGTGCCAGCAGCTTCCTGGGCAGTAATTCACCCCTCCACTTT. This codes for CASSFLGSNSPLHF.

V gene TRBV5-6 combines with J gene TRBJ2-3; D remains unclear. There are 14 residues in the CDR3. The V gene's germline CDR1 is SGHDT and CDR2 YYEEEE. Trimming shortened V by 1 base and J by 2 bases, and 8 bases separated the two germline ends. DNA for the CDR3: TGTGCCAGCAGCTTGCCCGATACCACAGATACGCAGTATTTT. This codes for CASSLPDTTDTQYF.

This clonotype was detected only a few times. This chain joins TRBV5-5 and TRBJ2-7; 9 bases line up with TRBD1. Germline V gives CDR1 SGHKS, CDR2 YYEKEE (reference sequence). The CDR3 consists of 15 residues. V trimming: 3 bases; J trimming: 1 base; junction bases outside the gene matches: 5. CDR3 bases: TGTGCCAGCAGCTCGACAGGGGGTTGGTCCTACGAGCAGTACTTC. Its translation: CASSSTGGWSYEQYF.

The chain links TRBV20-1 to TRBJ2-7, with D tentatively TRBD2 (6 bases). The CDR3 consists of 16 residues. Trimming took 1 base from V and 0 from J, leaving 16 bases between them. CDR1 and CDR2 from the germline V gene are DFQATT and SNEGSKA (reference sequence). As DNA, the CDR3 is TGCAGTGCTAGAGGGGTTACGGGAGTAATCTCCTACGAGCAGTACTTC. The encoded protein is CSARGVTGVISYEQYF.

This clonotype was seen many times. The chain carries TRBV6-5 and TRBJ2-7; no firm D call. In germline, CDR1 is MNHEY, CDR2 SVGAGI. The length of the CDR3 is 14 residues. V lost 0 bases to trimming and J lost 4 bases, with 10 bases between them. CDR3 amino acids: CASSYSGRSYEQYF. The CDR3 coding sequence is TGTGCCAGCAGTTACTCCGGACGGAGTTACGAGCAGTACTTC.

The chain recombines TRBV12-3 or TRBV12-4 with TRBJ2-5, with 12 bases lining up with TRBD2. CDR3 size: 19 residues. After removal of 11 bases from V and 9 bases from J, the junction contained 28 bases not matched to a gene. The CDR3 DNA reads TGTGCCTTCAGTTTACCCACCCGGGCTAGCGGGAGGGCCGTAAGGTCCCAGTACTTC. Translating gives CAFSLPTRASGRAVRSQYF.

This clonotype was found a few times. The chain combines TRBV10-3 with TRBJ2-1; 10 bases line up with TRBD2. V was pared by 4 bases and J by 7 bases, with 7 bases of the junction left unmatched. CDR3 length: 15 residues. Looked up from germline, CDR1 is ENHRY and CDR2 is SYGVKD. CDR3 sequence: CAISGRTSGRNEQFF. Written as DNA, the CDR3 is TGTGCCATCAGTGGGAGGACTAGCGGTAGGAATGAGCAGTTCTTC.

This chain uses TRBV29-1 with TRBJ1-1; TRBD1 is a possible D gene (6 bases). CDR3 length equals 14 residues. In germline, CDR1 is SQVTM, CDR2 ANQGSEA. Trimming left V 3 bases short and J 5 bases short, with 16 bases between. In DNA, the CDR3 is TGCAGCGTTGACCCAGGGGTCGGAAAAACTGAAGCTTTCTTT. Its protein is CSVDPGVGKTEAFF.

The rearrangement links TRBV4-3 to TRBJ2-1, with 9 bases fitting TRBD2. This CDR3 spans 17 amino acids. The V segment lost 3 bases and the J segment 4 bases; nucleotides outside the gene matches: 10. Germline V gives CDR1 LGHNA, CDR2 YSLEER. The CDR3 sequence is CASSHISGGTPYNEQFF. The CDR3 nucleotides are TGCGCCAGCAGCCACATTAGCGGGGGCACGCCTTACAATGAGCAGTTCTTC.

V and J are TRBV5-6 and TRBJ2-2, with D possibly being TRBD1 (6 bases). The CDR3 runs 14 residues. V was trimmed by 4 bases and J by 2 bases, leaving 9 bases between them. The germline CDR1 and CDR2 sequences are SGHDT and YYEEEE. CDR3 coding DNA: TGTGCCAGCAGCGGACAGAGTAACACCGGGGAGCTGTTTTTT. Its translation: CASSGQSNTGELFF.

The chain uses TRBV5-5 and TRBJ2-3, with 7 bases that match TRBD2. The V segment lost 3 bases and the J segment 4 bases; nucleotides outside the gene matches: 8. The CDR3 consists of 15 residues. CDR1 and CDR2 from the germline V gene are SGHKS and YYEKEE (reference sequence). The CDR3 DNA sequence: TGTGCCAGCAGCTGGGGGGGGGACTTCGCAGATACGCAGTATTTT. Translation gives CASSWGGDFADTQYF.

The chain carries TRBV7-9 and TRBJ2-1; 7 bases align to TRBD1. The germline V gene has CDR1 SEHNR and CDR2 FQNEAQ (reference sequence). The CDR3 covers 15 residues. The trim removed 1 base at V and 8 bases at J, leaving 8 bases unmatched. The CDR3 DNA sequence: TGTGCCAGCAGCTTAGTCCACAGGGGTAGGTATGAGCAGTTCTTC. Translated: CASSLVHRGRYEQFF.

The chain carries TRBV4-2 and TRBJ2-7, with D unresolved. Between the trimmed V and J ends, which lost 0 bases and 2 bases, there was a span of 14 bases. The CDR3 loop spans 16 amino acids. CDR1 is LGHNA, CDR2 YNFKEQ, per germline. As DNA, the CDR3 is TGTGCCAGCAGCCAAGAAGGCTACCCTGCTACCTACGAGCAGTACTTC. Translation gives CASSQEGYPATYEQYF.

The genes are TRBV25-1 and TRBJ2-3, with D unresolved. The V end was cut by 7 bases, the J end by 6 bases, with 8 bases between. The length of the CDR3 is 11 residues. The germline V gene has CDR1 MGHDK and CDR2 SYGVNS. The CDR3, as DNA: TGTGCCAGCATTCGCGGCGATACGCAGTATTTT. Protein product: CASIRGDTQYF. Based on the CDR3 plus reference TRBV25-1 and TRBJ2-3, the full variable domain is EADIYQTPRYLVIGTGKKITLECSQTMGHDKMYWYQQDPGMELHLIHYSYGVNSTEKGDLSSESTVSRIRTEHFPLTLESARPSHTSQYLCASIRGDTQYFGPGTRLTVL.

The chain links TRBV9 to TRBJ2-5; TRBD2 agrees at 11 bases. This CDR3 has 16 residues. Trimming at V came to 4 bases and at J to 4 bases, leaving 9 bases not matched to a gene. The V gene's germline CDR1 is SGDLS and CDR2 YYNGEE. CDR3 nucleotide sequence: TGTGCCAGCAGCCGGGGACTAGCGGCATTTCCAGAGACCCAGTACTTC. It encodes CASSRGLAAFPETQYF.

The chain combines TRBV4-3 with TRBJ2-7; possible D gene TRBD1, 6 bases. The CDR3 spans 15 residues. Germline loops: CDR1 LGHNA, CDR2 YSLEER. The ends were cut back, 0 bases at V and 0 bases at J, with 9 bases in the middle. The CDR3 DNA sequence: TGCGCCAGCAGCCAAGATACAGGGAACTCCTACGAGCAGTACTTC. Translation: CASSQDTGNSYEQYF.

In its sample, this clonotype was seen many times. The rearrangement links TRBV12-3 or TRBV12-4 to TRBJ2-1; no clear D. This CDR3 region has 13 residues. V gave up 3 bases and J gave up 8 bases, with 11 bases separating them. CDR3 in DNA: TGTGCCAGCAGTTTCTACTTTTCGGATGAGCAGTTCTTC. This sequence encodes CASSFYFSDEQFF.

The chain recombines TRBV9 with TRBJ2-5; 7 bases line up with TRBD2. This CDR3 region has 17 residues. Germline V gene data show CDR1 as SGDLS and CDR2 as YYNGEE. V trimming: 4 bases; J trimming: 1 base; junction bases outside the gene matches: 13. This chain's CDR3 is CASSPQYSGHPQETQYF. The CDR3 DNA sequence: TGTGCCAGCAGCCCTCAGTATAGCGGGCACCCCCAAGAGACCCAGTACTTC.

This clonotype was seen more than once but under ten times. The rearrangement uses TRBV11-2 and TRBJ2-7, with 7 bases identical to TRBD1. CDR1 and CDR2 (germline): SGHAT, FQNNGV. This CDR3 region has 12 residues. V lost 5 bases to trimming and J lost 6 bases; unmatched junction nucleotides: 4. The CDR3 DNA reads as TGTGCCAGCAGCATCTACAGGGGCGAGCAGTACTTC. This sequence encodes CASSIYRGEQYF.

In this sample, this clonotype turned up a few times. This chain joins TRBV5-6 and TRBJ1-3, with D perhaps TRBD1 (6 bases). There are 16 residues in the CDR3. Germline V gene data show CDR1 as SGHDT and CDR2 as YYEEEE. V was pared by 4 bases and J by 6 bases, with 20 bases between. CDR3 residues: CASSEHYREVVNTIYF. As DNA, the CDR3 is TGTGCCAGCAGCGAGCACTACAGGGAAGTCGTAAACACCATATATTTT. Full variable domain (outside the CDR3, taken from reference TRBV5-6 and TRBJ1-3): DAGVTQSPTHLIKTRGQQVTLRCSPKSGHDTVSWYQQALGQGPQFIFQYYEEEERQRGNFPDRFSGHQFPNYSSELNVNALLLGDSALYLCASSEHYREVVNTIYFGEGSWLTVV.

This clonotype was seen only a few times. Compared with germline, one end of the junction differs, possibly owing to a read error. The rearrangement joins TRBV11-2 to TRBJ2-7, with D unresolved. The CDR3 is 13 amino acids. Germline V gives CDR1 SGHAT, CDR2 FQNNGV. Here the CDR3 reads CASSVEELYEQYF. The CDR3 DNA reads TGTGCCAGCAGCGTAGAGGAACTCTACGAGCAGTACTTC.

This chain joins TRBV2 and TRBJ2-2, with D tentatively TRBD1 or TRBD2 (5 bases each). The V gene's germline CDR1 is SNHLY and CDR2 FYNNEI. Trimming took off 9 bases at V and 5 bases at J, with 25 bases between the two ends. The CDR3 has 17 amino acids. CDR3 sequence (DNA): TGTGCCAGAGGAATAGATTCCGGGACCCTTAGTACCGGGGAGCTGTTTTTT. Translating it yields CARGIDSGTLSTGELFF.

This CDR3 is CASTLKGTVNTGELFF. DNA of the CDR3: TGCGCCAGCACCCTAAAAGGGACGGTGAACACCGGGGAGCTGTTTTTT. This chain connects TRBV10-2 to TRBJ2-2, with D perhaps matching TRBD1 or TRBD2 (5 bases each). This CDR3 contains 16 residues. Germline assignment: CDR1 WSHSY and CDR2 SAAADI. The ends were cut back, 7 bases at V and 1 base at J, with 16 bases in the middle.

There are a few counts of this clonotype. This sequence joins TRBV5-6 and TRBJ2-1, with D unclear. CDR1 is SGHDT, CDR2 YYEEEE, per germline. Trimming took 2 bases from V and 6 from J, leaving 6 bases between them. The CDR3 is made up of 12 amino acids. As DNA, the CDR3 is TGTGCCAGCAGCTTCCTGAGCAATGAGCAGTTCTTC. Translating gives CASSFLSNEQFF.

This clonotype was counted a few times. The rearrangement joins TRBV27 to TRBJ2-7, with 8 bases fitting TRBD1. The CDR3 totals 14 residues. V trimming: 5 bases; J trimming: 7 bases; junction bases outside the gene matches: 10. From germline, CDR1 is MNHEY and CDR2 SMNVEV (reference sequence). The CDR3 bases are TGTGCCAGCAGTCTAGGGACAGGCAGGGGGGAGCAGTACTTC. This gives the protein CASSLGTGRGEQYF.

With respect to this clonotype: Its ends do not fully match the called genes, so a read error is possible. This sequence joins TRBV4-3 and TRBJ2-1; D unresolved. The CDR3 totals 16 residues. The germline V gene encodes CDR1 LGHNA and CDR2 YSLEER. The CDR3 DNA follows: TGCGCCAGCAGCCAAGATTCTGCGGCGGCCTACACTGAGCAGTTCTTC. Amino acids: CASSQDSAAAYTEQFF.

This clonotype was detected only a few times. This chain joins TRBV20-1 and TRBJ2-1, with 8 bases identical to TRBD2. Germline lookup yields CDR1 DFQATT and CDR2 SNEGSKA (reference sequence). The ends lost 2 bases at V and 0 bases at J; junction bases unmatched: 3. This CDR3 is built from 15 residues. As DNA, the CDR3 is TGCAGTGCTAGATACAGCGGGAGCTCCTACAATGAGCAGTTCTTC. Residues: CSARYSGSSYNEQFF.

The gene calls are TRBV12-3 or TRBV12-4 and TRBJ2-7; a weak D match, TRBD2 (5 bases). The CDR3 has 14 amino acids. V was cut by 5 bases and J by 3 bases, with 14 bases left in between. The CDR3 region has the DNA TGTGCCAGCAGTCCGGACCCGAGCGGCTACGAGCAGTACTTC. Amino acids: CASSPDPSGYEQYF.